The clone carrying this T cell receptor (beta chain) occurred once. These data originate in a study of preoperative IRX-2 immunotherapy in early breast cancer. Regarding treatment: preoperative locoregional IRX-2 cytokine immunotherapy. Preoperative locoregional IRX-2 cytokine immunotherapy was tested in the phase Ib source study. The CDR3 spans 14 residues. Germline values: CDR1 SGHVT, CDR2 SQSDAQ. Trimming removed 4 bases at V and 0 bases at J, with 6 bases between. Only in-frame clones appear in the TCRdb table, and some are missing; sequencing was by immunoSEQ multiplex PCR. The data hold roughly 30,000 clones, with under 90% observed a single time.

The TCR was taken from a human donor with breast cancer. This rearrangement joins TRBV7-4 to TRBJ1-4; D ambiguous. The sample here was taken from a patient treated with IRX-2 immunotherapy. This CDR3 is CASSYEATNEKLFF. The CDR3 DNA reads TGTGCCAGCAGCTATGAGGCAACTAATGAAAAACTGTTTTTT.